This T cell receptor beta chain was found in a study of blood T cells in healthy people across ages. Study results and limitations: A conclusive naive versus antigen-experienced comparison was prevented by the unsorted PBMCs.

V was cut by 5 bases and J by 5 bases, with 30 bases left in between. This CDR3 spans 19 amino acids. Germline-derived CDR1 and CDR2 are MDHEN and SYDVKM. For this clonotype: The antigen remains unidentified. No conserved phenylalanine or tryptophan is present at the end of the CDR3, so a read error is the likely explanation.

A second PCR of roughly 7 to 11 cycles used a sample-barcoded 5' primer and a J-beta primer mix. TCRdb ran MiXCR on the 5' RACE reads and lists one entry per CDR3 protein. The sample shows roughly 1.7 million distinct CDR3 sequences, 30% to 35% of them seen only once. This clonotype was sampled from a woman aged 25-40 years in good health. The sequenced material came from blood. The V gene is TRBV28, the J gene TRBJ2-5; perhaps TRBD2 as D (7 bases). CDR3 loop: CASSPAGAGLSLGMETQYL. DNA for the CDR3: TGTGCCAGCAGTCCCGCGGGGGCAGGCCTCTCTTTGGGTATGGAGACCCAGTACTTA.